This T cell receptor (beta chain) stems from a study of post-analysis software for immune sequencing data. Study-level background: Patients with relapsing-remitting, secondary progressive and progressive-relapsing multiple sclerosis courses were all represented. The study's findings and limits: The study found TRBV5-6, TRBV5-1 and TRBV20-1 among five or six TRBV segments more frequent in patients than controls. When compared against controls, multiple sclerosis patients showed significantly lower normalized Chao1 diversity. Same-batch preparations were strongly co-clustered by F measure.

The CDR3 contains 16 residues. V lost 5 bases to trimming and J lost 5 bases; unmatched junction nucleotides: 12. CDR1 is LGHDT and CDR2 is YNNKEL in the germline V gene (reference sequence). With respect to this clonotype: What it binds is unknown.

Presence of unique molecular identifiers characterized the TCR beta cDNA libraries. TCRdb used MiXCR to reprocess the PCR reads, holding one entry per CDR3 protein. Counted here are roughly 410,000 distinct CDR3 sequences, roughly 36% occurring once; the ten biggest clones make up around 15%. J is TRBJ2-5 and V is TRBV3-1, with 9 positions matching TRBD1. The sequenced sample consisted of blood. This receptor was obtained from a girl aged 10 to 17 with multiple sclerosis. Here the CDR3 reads CASSSQGQGESETQYF. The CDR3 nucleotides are TGTGCCAGCAGCTCACAGGGACAGGGTGAGTCGGAGACCCAGTACTTC.